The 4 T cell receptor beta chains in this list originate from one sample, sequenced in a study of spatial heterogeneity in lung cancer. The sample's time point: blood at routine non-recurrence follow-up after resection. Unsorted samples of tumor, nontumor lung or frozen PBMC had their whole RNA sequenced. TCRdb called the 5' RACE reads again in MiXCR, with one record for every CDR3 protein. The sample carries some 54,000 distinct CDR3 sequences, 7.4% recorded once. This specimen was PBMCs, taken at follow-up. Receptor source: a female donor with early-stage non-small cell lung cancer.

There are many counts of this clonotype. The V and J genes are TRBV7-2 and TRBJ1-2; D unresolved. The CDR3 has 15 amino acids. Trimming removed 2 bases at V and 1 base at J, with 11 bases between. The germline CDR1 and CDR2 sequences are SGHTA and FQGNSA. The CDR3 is CASSLQGLDNYGYTF. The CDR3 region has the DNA TGTGCCAGCAGCTTACAAGGGTTGGATAACTATGGCTACACCTTC. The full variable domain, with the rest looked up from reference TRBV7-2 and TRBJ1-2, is GAGVSQSPSNKVTEKGKDVELRCDPISGHTALYWYRQSLGQGLEFLIYFQGNSAPDKSGLPSDRFSAERTGGSVSTLTIQRTQQEDSAVYLCASSLQGLDNYGYTFGSGTRLTVV.

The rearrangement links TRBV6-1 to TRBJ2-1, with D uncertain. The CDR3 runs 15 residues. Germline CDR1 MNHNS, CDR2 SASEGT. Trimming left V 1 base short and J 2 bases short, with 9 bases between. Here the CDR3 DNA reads TGTGCCAGCAGTGAAGGACCCCCCCCCTACAATGAGCAGTTCTTC. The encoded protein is CASSEGPPPYNEQFF.

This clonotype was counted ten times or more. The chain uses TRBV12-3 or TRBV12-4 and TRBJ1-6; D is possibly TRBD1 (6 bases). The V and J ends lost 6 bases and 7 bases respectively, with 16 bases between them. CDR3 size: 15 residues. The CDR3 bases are TGTGCCAGCAGCAAACAGGGAGGGGGAAATTCACCCCTCCACTTT. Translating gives CASSKQGGGNSPLHF.

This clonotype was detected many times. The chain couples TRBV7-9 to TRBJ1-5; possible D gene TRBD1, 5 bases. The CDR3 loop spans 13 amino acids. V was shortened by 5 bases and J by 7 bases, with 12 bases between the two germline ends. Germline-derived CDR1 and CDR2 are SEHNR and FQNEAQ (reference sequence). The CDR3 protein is CASSLPDKQPQHF. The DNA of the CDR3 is TGTGCCAGCAGCCTCCCGGACAAACAGCCCCAGCATTTT.